The T cell receptor (beta chain) described here comes from a study of T cells after yellow fever vaccination. Study in general: Fractions with few cells were prepared using SMART-Seq v4 Ultra Low Input.

Overall study findings and caveats: Reappearance after the booster was seen for most primary-vaccination clones, at roughly 96% CD4 and around 88% CD8. A small share of clonotypes appeared in both CD4 and CD8 compartments.

This CDR3 region has 15 residues. The V gene end was trimmed by 0 bases and the J gene end by 4 bases; junction bases not matched to a gene: 6. In germline, CDR1 is SGHTS, CDR2 YDEGEE. A single record per CDR3 protein comes from TCRdb applying MiXCR to the 5' RACE reads. The sample gives 610,000 or so distinct CDR3 sequences, roughly 12% of which show up once; under 15% is in the top ten. This clonotype was observed a handful of times. The antigen is not known. The TCR comes from a man aged 30 to 39 who received the YFV17D yellow fever vaccine. The V call is TRBV5-8, the J call TRBJ2-7; 8 bases are a match to TRBD1. The sample in question was PBMCs, obtained on the day of the yellow fever booster vaccination. The CDR3: CASSLGRGREYEQYF. In nucleotides, the CDR3 is TGTGCCAGCAGCTTGGGCAGGGGGCGCGAGTACGAGCAGTACTTC.